Detailed here is one T cell receptor (beta chain). The antigen is undetermined. Data came from immunoSEQ multiplex PCR; TCRdb stores just in-frame clones and leaves some out. The table shows fewer than 60,000 clones, with less than 75% occurring only once. V was trimmed by 7 bases and J by 8 bases, leaving 12 bases between them. Germline CDR1 reads SGDLS; CDR2 reads YYNGEE. CDR3 length: 11 residues. Time point indicated: week 47, end of study. Vaccination comprised doses that each held 300 ug of mutant IDH1 20-mer peptide, plus topical imiquimod. The data derive from a study of a mutant IDH1 vaccine in newly diagnosed glioma. Study-level background: Vaccines were begun 4-6 weeks after radiotherapy alone, or with temozolomide cycles. Beforehand, treatment had been radiotherapy, temozolomide, or both; the majority received both. Visit V13 took place at week 47, and visit V12 happened at week 35.

Study-wide results and limits: Changes in top peripheral clonotypes did not appear linked to pseudoprogression.

Sequences were derived from peripheral blood mononuclear cells (PBMCs), sampled from a glioma patient whose treatment included an IDH1 peptide vaccine. This sequence was found in a man aged 35 to 55 with glioma. Some clones in this sample may be carry-over from other donors' samples. The chain joins TRBV9 to TRBJ1-2; D is unclear. DNA for the CDR3: TGTGCCAGCGGTCCCTGGGGAGGCTACACCTTC. As protein: CASGPWGGYTF.